These T cell receptor beta chains were read from a single sample in a study of spatial heterogeneity in lung cancer. TCRdb redid the calling of the 5' RACE reads with MiXCR, one entry per CDR3 protein. The sample holds about 29,000 distinct CDR3 sequences; roughly a tenth are singletons and the top ten take 28%. The material was PBMCs, obtained at follow-up. Receptors were obtained from a female donor with early-stage non-small cell lung cancer. The CDR3 runs from the conserved cysteine through the conserved F or W. The D gene is left open where the match is weak. The size field is filled for only some rows; it gives once, few, many or a size class.

v_call: TRBV5-1
d_call: -
j_call: TRBJ2-7
clone_size: -
cdr3_nt: TGCGCCAGCAGCCCGGTAGCTAGCTCCTACGAGCAGTACTTC
cdr3_aa: CASSPVASSYEQYF

v_call: TRBV5-4
d_call: TRBD1
j_call: TRBJ1-1
clone_size: many
cdr3_nt: TGTGCCAGCAGCTTGGAGTCCAGGGGGCGAATGAACACTGAAGCTTTCTTT
cdr3_aa: CASSLESRGRMNTEAFF

v_call: TRBV7-2
d_call: -
j_call: TRBJ1-5
clone_size: -
cdr3_nt: TGTGCCAGCAGCCCTCAAAACAATCAGCCCCAGCATTTT
cdr3_aa: CASSPQNNQPQHF

v_call: TRBV6-2/TRBV6-3
d_call: TRBD2
j_call: TRBJ2-3
clone_size: -
cdr3_nt: TGTGCCACCCTACGTGCGGGGGGATTGGATACGCAGTATTTT
cdr3_aa: CATLRAGGLDTQYF

v_call: TRBV5-6
d_call: TRBD1
j_call: TRBJ2-1
clone_size: few
cdr3_nt: TGTGCCAGCAGCGGTACAGGGGCAGCGGTCAATGAGCAGTTCTTC
cdr3_aa: CASSGTGAAVNEQFF

v_call: TRBV6-2/TRBV6-3
d_call: TRBD2
j_call: TRBJ2-3
clone_size: -
cdr3_nt: TGTGCCGGATCCTTAGCGGGGGGAGACACAGATACGCAGTATTTT
cdr3_aa: CAGSLAGGDTDTQYF

v_call: TRBV27
d_call: TRBD1
j_call: TRBJ2-3
clone_size: -
cdr3_nt: TGTGCCAGCAGCCTAAGGGGGCCAGATACGCAGTATTTT
cdr3_aa: CASSLRGPDTQYF

v_call: TRBV7-2
d_call: -
j_call: TRBJ2-7
clone_size: many
cdr3_nt: TGTGCCAGCAGCTTTTCAGGGATCTACGAGCAGTACTTC
cdr3_aa: CASSFSGIYEQYF

v_call: TRBV28
d_call: TRBD2
j_call: TRBJ2-7
clone_size: many
cdr3_nt: TGTGCCAGCAGTTCTCTCACTAGCGGGGGGGCCTACGAGCAGTACTTC
cdr3_aa: CASSSLTSGGAYEQYF

v_call: TRBV18
d_call: TRBD1
j_call: TRBJ2-3
clone_size: many
cdr3_nt: TGTGCCAGCTCACCCACTCCGGGACAGAGCACAGATACGCAGTATTTT
cdr3_aa: CASSPTPGQSTDTQYF

v_call: TRBV13
d_call: TRBD1
j_call: TRBJ2-7
clone_size: -
cdr3_nt: TGTGCCAGCAGCTTAGACCGGGACAGTTACGAGCAGTACTTC
cdr3_aa: CASSLDRDSYEQYF

v_call: TRBV28
d_call: -
j_call: TRBJ2-2
clone_size: many
cdr3_nt: TGTGCCACTCGGACGGTAAACACCGGGGAGCTGTTTTTT
cdr3_aa: CATRTVNTGELFF

v_call: TRBV27
d_call: -
j_call: TRBJ2-1
clone_size: many
cdr3_nt: TGTGCCAGCAGCGAGCGGTTCTCCTACAATGAGCAGTTCTTC
cdr3_aa: CASSERFSYNEQFF

v_call: TRBV2
d_call: TRBD2
j_call: TRBJ2-1
clone_size: -
cdr3_nt: TGTGCCAGCAGTGATACGGGGGGGCCGTTAGAGCAGTTCTTC
cdr3_aa: CASSDTGGPLEQFF

v_call: TRBV29-1
d_call: -
j_call: TRBJ1-2
clone_size: -
cdr3_nt: TGCAGCGCCACGGGGGGCGAGGGCTACACCTTC
cdr3_aa: CSATGGEGYTF